A single sample gave rise to the 27 T cell receptor beta chains below, sequenced in a study of blood T cell repertoires in COVID-19. The table came from immunoSEQ multiplex PCR; TCRdb's copy has only in-frame clones and leaves some out. The table has fewer than 200,000 clones, 80% to 90% seen once. The sample taken for sequencing was peripheral blood. The receptors were sampled from a woman aged 55-70 years with COVID-19, enrolled during active disease.

J is TRBJ2-2 and V is TRBV9; D unclear. This CDR3 is built from 15 residues. CDR1 SGDLS and CDR2 YYNGEE come from the germline V gene. The V gene lost 2 bases and the J gene lost 6 bases, with 14 bases spanning the gap. The DNA for the CDR3 is TGTGCCAGCAGCGTGATCGCTGACTCAGCCGGGGAGCTGTTTTTT. Translated: CASSVIADSAGELFF.

The CDR3 DNA is TGTGCCAGCAGCCCCCTAGCGGGAGGGCCGGGGGAGCAGTACTTC. It encodes CASSPLAGGPGEQYF. The chain joins TRBV11-1 to TRBJ2-7; 12 nucleotides match TRBD2. This CDR3 has 15 residues. Per germline, CDR1 SGHAT and CDR2 FQDESV (reference sequence). V gave up 5 bases and J gave up 7 bases; unmatched junction bases: 9. Full variable domain (missing parts from reference TRBV11-1 and TRBJ2-7): EAEVAQSPRYKITEKSQAVAFWCDPISGHATLYWYRQILGQGPELLVQFQDESVVDDSQLPKDRFSAERLKGVDSTLKIQPAELGDSAMYLCASSPLAGGPGEQYFGPGTRLTVT.

The chain recombines TRBV2 with TRBJ2-3; 11 bases match TRBD1. The CDR3 sequence is 15 residues long. V was pared by 6 bases and J by 3 bases, with 5 bases of the junction left unmatched. Germline V lookup: CDR1 SNHLY, CDR2 FYNNEI. In DNA, the CDR3 is TGTGCCAGCAGGGAGGACAGGGGGCGTACAGATACGCAGTATTTT. It yields the protein CASREDRGRTDTQYF.

The chain carries TRBV6-5 and TRBJ1-2; 7 nucleotides agree with TRBD1. The CDR3 spans 13 residues. The J segment lost 7 bases and the V segment lost 5 bases, leaving 7 bases of the junction unmatched. CDR1 is MNHEY and CDR2 is SVGAGI in the germline V gene. The CDR3 DNA is TGTGCCAGCAGTCTGACAGGGAGGATTGGCTACACCTTC. Amino acids: CASSLTGRIGYTF.

V usage is TRBV14 and J usage is TRBJ2-1; D uncertain. The CDR3 spans 19 residues. Trimming removed 0 bases at V and 0 bases at J, with 18 bases between. Germline CDR1 is SGHDN and CDR2 is FVKESK. The CDR3 spells CASSQDATLRLSSYNEQFF. For the CDR3, the DNA is TGTGCCAGCAGCCAAGACGCAACCCTCAGGTTGAGCTCCTACAATGAGCAGTTCTTC.

The V and J genes are TRBV28 and TRBJ1-1; 7 nucleotides match TRBD1. The CDR3 extends over 11 amino acids. Germline V lookup: CDR1 MDHEN, CDR2 SYDVKM. The junction had 3 bases not matched to a gene; V was cut back by 7 bases and J by 7 bases. CDR3 nucleotide sequence: TGTGCCAGCACCCAGGGGGTTGAAGCTTTCTTT. As protein: CASTQGVEAFF.

The chain uses TRBV12-5 and TRBJ2-2; tentative D call: TRBD1 (6 bases). Deletions cut 7 bases from V and 0 bases from J, with 15 bases between. Germline V gene sequence: CDR1 LGHNT, CDR2 FRNRAP. This CDR3 comprises 16 residues. The CDR3 here is CASEFRGVTNTGELFF. The CDR3 nucleotides are TGTGCTAGTGAATTCAGGGGCGTTACGAACACCGGGGAGCTGTTTTTT.

The chain recombines TRBV19 with TRBJ1-2; 10 bases map to TRBD1. CDR3 length equals 14 residues. With 4 bases clipped from V and 4 bases from J, the junction kept 3 bases outside the gene matches. Germline V CDR1 and CDR2: LNHDA, SQIVND (reference sequence). The CDR3 coding sequence is TGTGCCAGTAGTAGACAGGGGGCTTTCTATGGCTACACCTTC. Translating it yields CASSRQGAFYGYTF.

The chain joins TRBV6-2 or TRBV6-3 to TRBJ1-1; no definite D call. Trimming took off 4 bases at V and 1 base at J, with 10 bases between the two ends. The germline gives CDR1 MNHEY, CDR2 SVGEGT. The CDR3 is 14 residues long. CDR3 nucleotide sequence: TGTGCCAGCAGTTCCCCGGGGAGGAACACTGAAGCTTTCTTT. The encoded protein is CASSSPGRNTEAFF.

This clone was seen a few times. The J gene is TRBJ1-5, the V gene TRBV7-9; D unclear. Deletions cut 1 base from V and 5 bases from J, with 3 bases between. The length of the CDR3 is 12 residues. The germline V gene encodes CDR1 SEHNR and CDR2 FQNEAQ (reference sequence). Here the CDR3 reads CASSLEHQPQHF. The CDR3 region has the DNA TGTGCCAGCAGCTTAGAGCATCAGCCCCAGCATTTT.

Only a few counts were recorded for this clone. The gene calls are TRBV19 and TRBJ1-1, with TRBD1 matching over 7 bases. The V and J ends lost 4 bases and 2 bases, in that order; junction bases with no gene match: 7. This CDR3 region has 15 residues. Germline CDR1 reads LNHDA; CDR2 reads SQIVND (reference sequence). CDR3 in amino acids: CASSRRQGINTEAFF. The CDR3 DNA follows: TGTGCCAGTAGTAGACGACAGGGAATCAACACTGAAGCTTTCTTT.

The CDR3 nucleotides read TGTGCCAGCAGCCCAAATAGGGGAAACTATGGCTACACCTTC. Amino acids: CASSPNRGNYGYTF. The rearrangement uses TRBV7-3 and TRBJ1-2, with D possibly being TRBD1 (5 bases). CDR1 is SGHTA, CDR2 FQGTGA, per germline. The CDR3 is made up of 14 amino acids. V was cut by 5 bases and J by 2 bases, with 12 bases left in between.

This clone came up once. V gene TRBV24-1 combines with J gene TRBJ1-5, with D unclear. The CDR3 sequence is 13 residues long. V lost 2 bases and J lost 3, with 4 bases in between. The V gene's germline CDR1 is KGHDR and CDR2 SFDVKD. CDR3 residues: CATSDSVNQPQHF. The CDR3 nucleotides read TGTGCCACCAGTGATTCTGTCAATCAGCCCCAGCATTTT.

For the CDR3, the DNA is TGTGCCAGCTCACAATCGCCCGGGGGAGGATATGGCTACACCTTC. Translation gives CASSQSPGGGYGYTF. This chain links TRBV18 with TRBJ1-2, with a possible D match to TRBD1 (5 bases). The V gene's germline CDR1 is KGHSH and CDR2 LQKENI. The CDR3 has 15 residues. V was trimmed by 4 bases and J by 5 bases, leaving 17 bases between them.

The V call is TRBV3-1 (or the pseudogene TRBV3-2), the J call TRBJ2-1; D possibly corresponds to TRBD2 (5 bases). Trimming took off 2 bases at V and 0 bases at J, with 8 bases between the two ends. The CDR3 extends over 15 amino acids. Germline loops: CDR1 LGHDT, CDR2 YNNKEL (reference sequence). The chain's CDR3 is CASSQSGSSYNEQFF. The DNA for the CDR3 is TGTGCCAGCAGCCAAAGCGGTAGCTCCTACAATGAGCAGTTCTTC.

The genes are TRBV6-5 and TRBJ2-1, with 7 bases that match TRBD2. This CDR3 is built from 15 residues. CDR1 is MNHEY and CDR2 is SVGAGI in the germline V gene. V shed 5 bases, J shed 6 bases, and the junction held 10 bases outside the gene matches. The CDR3 reads CASSHRSLATNEQFF. The CDR3 nucleotides are TGTGCCAGCAGTCATAGGTCACTAGCGACCAATGAGCAGTTCTTC.

The J gene is TRBJ2-1, the V gene TRBV5-1; the match to TRBD2 covers 9 bases. Trimming cost V 7 bases and J 6 bases; bases outside gene matches: 14. The CDR3 loop spans 16 amino acids. Looked up from germline, CDR1 is SGHRS and CDR2 is YFSETQ. The CDR3 here is CASFLTPGLAGNEQFF. CDR3 nucleotides: TGCGCCAGCTTCCTAACCCCGGGACTAGCTGGCAATGAGCAGTTCTTC.

This clone was recorded a few times. J is TRBJ1-2 and V is TRBV4-2; TRBD1 might be the D (6 bases). Germline assignment: CDR1 LGHNA and CDR2 YNFKEQ. V was shortened by 1 base and J by 8 bases, with 20 bases between the two germline ends. The CDR3 spans 16 residues. CDR3 bases: TGTGCCAGCAGCCAAGCTACCGGGGCAGGGGCGGAAGGCTACACCTTC. Amino acid sequence: CASSQATGAGAEGYTF.

V gene TRBV4-1 combines with J gene TRBJ2-3; 7 nucleotides line up with TRBD2. From germline, CDR1 is MGHRA and CDR2 YSYEKL. V lost 4 bases to trimming and J lost 2 bases; unmatched junction nucleotides: 6. The CDR3 is 15 residues long. CDR3 in amino acids: CASSLRGGSTDTQYF. CDR3 in DNA: TGCGCCAGCAGCCTAAGGGGAGGGTCCACAGATACGCAGTATTTT.

This chain links TRBV5-1 with TRBJ1-6; 8 nucleotides align to TRBD1. V was pared by 0 bases and J by 7 bases, with 3 bases of the junction left unmatched. The CDR3 has 15 residues. In germline, CDR1 is SGHRS, CDR2 YFSETQ. The CDR3 here is CASSLDGTGNSPLHF. The CDR3 coding sequence is TGCGCCAGCAGCTTGGATGGGACAGGAAATTCACCCCTCCACTTT.

The genes are TRBV3-1 (or the pseudogene TRBV3-2) and TRBJ1-4; D possibly corresponds to TRBD1 (5 bases). The CDR3 sequence is 15 residues long. The germline CDR1 and CDR2 sequences are LGHDT and YNNKEL (reference sequence). V shed 4 bases and J shed 7 bases, with 16 bases lying between them. The CDR3 here is CASSPAGGVGEKLFF. The CDR3, as DNA: TGTGCCAGCAGCCCTGCCGGGGGGGTGGGTGAAAAACTGTTTTTT.

This clone was counted a single time. This chain joins TRBV7-3 and TRBJ1-2, with 7 positions matching TRBD1. J lost 6 bases, V lost 2 bases, and 12 bases had no gene match. Germline V gene data show CDR1 as SGHTA and CDR2 as FQGTGA. This CDR3 comprises 16 residues. CDR3 coding DNA: TGTGCCAGCAGCTTAGTGGGCAGGGGGGACACAAATGGCTACACCTTC. Its translation: CASSLVGRGDTNGYTF. Variable domain in full (rest from reference TRBV7-3 and TRBJ1-2): GAGVSQTPSNKVTEKGKYVELRCDPISGHTALYWYRQSLGQGPEFLIYFQGTGAADDSGLPNDRFFAVRPEGSVSTLKIQRTERGDSAVYLCASSLVGRGDTNGYTFGSGTRLTVV.

The gene calls are TRBV6-5 and TRBJ1-1; 9 bases fit TRBD1. V lost 6 bases to trimming and J lost 4 bases; unmatched junction nucleotides: 9. The length of the CDR3 is 15 residues. Germline assignment: CDR1 MNHEY and CDR2 SVGAGI. The DNA of the CDR3 is TGTGCCAGCAGGGGACAGGGAATTACGTTCACTGAAGCTTTCTTT. It yields the protein CASRGQGITFTEAFF.

This clone was seen a single time. The chain has TRBV5-4 and TRBJ2-1; D not certain. The CDR3 loop spans 15 amino acids. CDR1 and CDR2 (germline): SGHNT, YYREEE (reference sequence). Trimming cost V 1 base and J 9 bases, with 17 bases left between them. The CDR3 is CASSLLVAGGSEQFF. The CDR3 region has the DNA TGTGCCAGCAGCTTGTTGGTAGCCGGCGGTAGTGAGCAGTTCTTC.

This rearrangement joins TRBV14 to TRBJ1-1; maybe TRBD1 (5 bases). CDR1 is SGHDN, CDR2 FVKESK, per germline. This CDR3 contains 14 residues. V was shortened by 5 bases and J by 8 bases, with 18 bases between the two germline ends. In DNA form, the CDR3 reads TGTGCCAGCAGCGAGGTGAGGGGAGCGGGCGAAGCTTTCTTT. This gives the protein CASSEVRGAGEAFF.

This chain links TRBV29-1 with TRBJ2-1; 7 bases agree with TRBD2. V lost 6 bases to trimming and J lost 0 bases; unmatched junction nucleotides: 8. Germline CDR1 SQVTM, CDR2 ANQGSEA. The CDR3 is 15 residues long. CDR3 in amino acids: CSVALAPSSYNEQFF. The CDR3 bases are TGCAGCGTCGCACTAGCGCCGAGCTCCTACAATGAGCAGTTCTTC.

V gene TRBV3-1 (or the pseudogene TRBV3-2) combines with J gene TRBJ2-2; D uncertain. CDR1 is LGHDT and CDR2 is YNNKEL in the germline V gene (reference sequence). The CDR3 contains 13 residues. Trimming left V 4 bases short and J 7 bases short, with 10 bases between. CDR3 in DNA: TGTGCCAGCAGCCTTAGCACGGTCGGGGAGCTGTTTTTT. Protein product: CASSLSTVGELFF.